This T cell receptor beta chain was sequenced during a study of neurological immune-mediated disorders. Points from the study as a whole: The repertoires of 18 of 34 multiple sclerosis patients fell into one related-CDR3 cluster (a possible signature) under phylogenetic grouping. Private repertoires in all groups were suggested by the finding that expanded clones across subjects shared no CDR3 amino acid sequences.

The method for making cDNA was 5'RACE, and it used 10-nucleotide random UMIs. Each CDR3 protein is one row after TCRdb ran MiXCR on the 5' RACE reads. This table has around 55,000 distinct CDR3 sequences, under 4.5% appearing once. Around 950,000 sorted CD4+ or CD8+ T cells made each library. Germline CDR1 DFQATT, CDR2 SNEGSKA (reference sequence). The CDR3 runs 14 residues. Trimming left V 1 base short and J 4 bases short, with 13 bases between. This clonotype came up many times. What it binds is not known. Sequenced input: CD4+ T cells from blood. The origin of this receptor is a woman between 40 and 55 years old with multiple sclerosis. The chain is built from TRBV20-1 and TRBJ2-5; TRBD1 might be the D (6 bases). The CDR3 spells CSARGDIIIETQYF. Written as DNA, the CDR3 is TGCAGTGCTAGAGGGGACATCATCATAGAGACCCAGTACTTC.